Shown below are 27 T cell receptor beta chains from a single sample sequenced in a study of blood T cell repertoires in COVID-19. TCRdb keeps only in-frame clones here, not all; method: immunoSEQ multiplex PCR. The table records almost 50,000 clones, around 80% of them present only once. The sequencing sample was made of peripheral blood. All receptors come from a man between 65 and 79 years old with acute or convalescent COVID-19.

The J gene is TRBJ1-3, the V gene TRBV11-2, with D possibly TRBD1 on 5 matching bases. This CDR3 spans 14 amino acids. V lost 5 bases and J lost 7, with 15 bases in between. Germline assignment: CDR1 SGHAT and CDR2 FQNNGV. The CDR3, as DNA: TGTGCCAGCAGCCCCGTCGGGGGGGGGAACACCATATATTTT. This encodes CASSPVGGGNTIYF.

The chain carries TRBV5-6 and TRBJ2-7; 7 positions match TRBD1. The CDR3 length is 14 residues. Germline loops: CDR1 SGHDT, CDR2 YYEEEE. Germline trimming cut 5 bases from V and 3 bases from J; bases unmatched to any gene: 8. This CDR3 reads CASSRGPGGYEQYF. The CDR3 DNA reads TGTGCCAGCAGTCGCGGTCCAGGGGGCTACGAGCAGTACTTC.

This clone was counted a few times. V and J are TRBV14 and TRBJ1-2; TRBD1 matches 8 bases. The CDR3 is 15 residues long. V trimming: 0 bases; J trimming: 7 bases; junction bases outside the gene matches: 7. Germline V gives CDR1 SGHDN, CDR2 FVKESK. The CDR3 protein is CASSQDSRGLIGYTF. The CDR3, as DNA: TGTGCCAGCAGCCAAGATAGCAGGGGGCTGATTGGCTACACCTTC. Combining the CDR3 with reference TRBV14 and TRBJ1-2 gives the whole variable domain EAGVTQFPSHSVIEKGQTVTLRCDPISGHDNLYWYRRVMGKEIKFLLHFVKESKQDESGMPNNRFLAERTGGTYSTLKVQPAELEDSGVYFCASSQDSRGLIGYTFGSGTRLTVV.

The rearrangement uses TRBV7-7 and TRBJ2-2; TRBD2 matches at 8 bases. With 6 bases clipped from V and 1 base from J, the junction kept 1 base outside the gene matches. Per the germline V gene, CDR1 is SSHAT and CDR2 is FNYEAQ (reference sequence). The CDR3 is 14 amino acids. The CDR3 loop is CASRAGENTGELFF. CDR3 sequence (DNA): TGTGCCAGCAGAGCGGGAGAGAACACCGGGGAGCTGTTTTTT.

The rearrangement uses TRBV9 and TRBJ2-2, with TRBD2 identical over 13 bases. The CDR3 sequence is 16 residues long. V dropped 3 bases and J dropped 7; count of bases not matched to a gene: 6. The germline gives CDR1 SGDLS, CDR2 YYNGEE. The CDR3 loop is CASSAGTSGAGGELFF. As DNA, the CDR3 is TGTGCCAGCAGCGCCGGGACTAGCGGGGCAGGCGGGGAGCTGTTTTTT.

The J gene is TRBJ1-2, the V gene TRBV12-3 or TRBV12-4; 9 bases fit TRBD1. The CDR3 loop spans 12 amino acids. The junction had 5 bases not matched to a gene; V was cut back by 7 bases and J by 8 bases. The CDR3 DNA is TGTGCCAGCATTAGACAGGGGGGAGGCTACACCTTC. Translated, it gives CASIRQGGGYTF.

There are a few counts of this clone. This CDR3 reads CASSEATGFQETQYF. The CDR3 DNA reads TGTGCCAGCAGTGAAGCTACAGGGTTCCAAGAGACCCAGTACTTC. The V call is TRBV6-1, the J call TRBJ2-5; TRBD1 is a possible D gene (6 bases). CDR1 and CDR2 (germline): MNHNS, SASEGT. Trimming removed 0 bases at V and 1 base at J, with 9 bases between. This CDR3 region has 15 residues.

V and J are TRBV3-1 (or the pseudogene TRBV3-2) and TRBJ1-1; tentative D call: TRBD1 (5 bases). The CDR3 contains 13 residues. Germline CDR1 LGHDT, CDR2 YNNKEL (reference sequence). V lost 4 bases and J 3 bases, leaving 9 bases between the germline ends. The CDR3 region has the DNA TGTGCCAGCAGCCGCAAAGGGGACACTGAAGCTTTCTTT. As protein: CASSRKGDTEAFF.

The DNA for the CDR3 is TGTGCCAGTAGTTTGACAGGGGGAGGGAACGAGCAGTACTTC. It specifies CASSLTGGGNEQYF. The chain combines TRBV19 with TRBJ2-7; 9 positions agree with TRBD1. Germline loops: CDR1 LNHDA, CDR2 SQIVND (reference sequence). The CDR3 sequence is 14 residues long. V trimming: 5 bases; J trimming: 5 bases; junction bases outside the gene matches: 7.

In nucleotides, the CDR3 is TGTGCCAGCTCACCCACTAGCGGACAAGAGACCCAGTACTTC. It encodes CASSPTSGQETQYF. This chain connects TRBV18 to TRBJ2-5; 8 bases align to TRBD2. The trim removed 3 bases at V and 2 bases at J, leaving 2 bases unmatched. Germline V gene data show CDR1 as KGHSH and CDR2 as LQKENI. The CDR3 spans 14 residues.

This clone was recorded once. The genes are TRBV29-1 and TRBJ1-5; no clear D gene. CDR3 length: 14 residues. V lost 4 bases, J lost 3 bases, and 13 bases lay in between. Germline V gives CDR1 SQVTM, CDR2 ANQGSEA. CDR3 residues: CSVVSTDPNQPQHF. For the CDR3, the DNA is TGCAGCGTTGTGAGTACAGATCCCAATCAGCCCCAGCATTTT.

The chain carries TRBV19 and TRBJ1-3, with 7 bases identical to TRBD1. Germline V gene lookup returns CDR1 LNHDA and CDR2 SQIVND (reference sequence). After removal of 5 bases from V and 0 bases from J, the junction contained 7 bases not matched to a gene. The CDR3 has 16 amino acids. CDR3 nucleotides: TGTGCCAGTAGTGTCGGACAGGCGAACTCTGGAAACACCATATATTTT. It encodes CASSVGQANSGNTIYF.

This chain uses TRBV7-3 with TRBJ2-1; TRBD1 matches 8 bases. CDR1 SGHTA and CDR2 FQGTGA come from the germline V gene. V was clipped by 5 bases and J by 3 bases; unmatched bases: 3. This CDR3 is 14 amino acids long. The CDR3 is CASSGTGGYNEQFF. The CDR3 DNA reads as TGTGCCAGCAGCGGTACAGGGGGCTACAATGAGCAGTTCTTC.

This clone occurred once. V is TRBV9 and J is TRBJ2-1; 8 positions agree with TRBD1. The trim removed 1 base at V and 1 base at J, leaving 7 bases unmatched. CDR1 and CDR2 from the germline V gene are SGDLS and YYNGEE. This CDR3 has 17 amino acids. The CDR3 loop reads CASSVMATGGSYNEQFF. In DNA form, the CDR3 reads TGTGCCAGCAGCGTAATGGCAACAGGGGGATCCTACAATGAGCAGTTCTTC.

The chain has TRBV11-2 and TRBJ2-5, with D possibly being TRBD2 (6 bases). The CDR3 totals 13 residues. CDR1 is SGHAT, CDR2 FQNNGV, per germline. The germline V and J ends were trimmed by 3 bases and 5 bases, with 10 bases remaining between them. The CDR3 sequence is CASSFVSGETQYF. The CDR3 coding sequence is TGTGCCAGCAGCTTCGTCAGCGGGGAGACCCAGTACTTC.

V gene TRBV6-2 or TRBV6-3 combines with J gene TRBJ1-1; D call uncertain. Germline V lookup: CDR1 MNHEY, CDR2 SVGEGT. The CDR3 length is 15 residues. Deletions cut 5 bases from V and 0 bases from J, with 13 bases between. CDR3 nucleotides: TGTGCCAGCAGTAGGGCGGGGAGTTTGAACACTGAAGCTTTCTTT. Translated, it gives CASSRAGSLNTEAFF.

J is TRBJ2-7 and V is TRBV10-1; 7 bases fit TRBD1. In germline, CDR1 is WNHNN, CDR2 SYGVQD (reference sequence). The ends lost 3 bases at V and 0 bases at J; junction bases unmatched: 2. The CDR3 is 14 amino acids. CDR3 amino acids: CASSDRDSSYEQYF. For the CDR3, the DNA is TGCGCCAGCAGTGACAGGGACAGCTCCTACGAGCAGTACTTC.

V and J are TRBV6-2 or TRBV6-3 and TRBJ2-7; weak D call: TRBD1 (5 bases). The V and J ends lost 2 bases and 6 bases respectively, with 8 bases between them. The CDR3 sequence is 12 residues long. Germline V gene data show CDR1 as MNHEY and CDR2 as SVGEGT. The CDR3 DNA sequence: TGTGCCAGCAGTTACGGTAGGGGCGAGCAGTACTTC. Amino acids: CASSYGRGEQYF.

This clone was seen a handful of times. The same CDR3 arises from other DNA sequences in this sample as well. The J gene is TRBJ2-2, the V gene TRBV27; D possibly corresponds to TRBD2 (5 bases). Trimming took off 2 bases at V and 4 bases at J, with 8 bases between the two ends. The germline CDR1 and CDR2 sequences are MNHEY and SMNVEV (reference sequence). The CDR3 covers 14 residues. Here the CDR3 DNA reads TGTGCCAGCAGTTTAGGAGCGGCCACCGGGGAGCTGTTTTTT. Translating gives CASSLGAATGELFF.

This chain links TRBV5-1 with TRBJ2-3; the match to TRBD2 covers 14 bases. The CDR3 totals 16 residues. Germline V gives CDR1 SGHRS, CDR2 YFSETQ. V lost 0 bases to trimming and J lost 5 bases; unmatched junction nucleotides: 2. This chain's CDR3 is CASSLVGTSGGDTQYF. The CDR3 region has the DNA TGCGCCAGCAGCTTGGTTGGGACTAGCGGGGGAGATACGCAGTATTTT.

The genes are TRBV19 and TRBJ1-4; the D gene is possibly TRBD1 (5 bases). This CDR3 is 15 amino acids long. CDR1 is LNHDA, CDR2 SQIVND, per germline (reference sequence). V was pared by 4 bases and J by 7 bases, with 16 bases between. The CDR3 sequence: CASSTHSLGAEKLFF. In DNA, the CDR3 is TGTGCCAGTAGTACCCACAGTTTAGGGGCTGAAAAACTGTTTTTT. Looking up the rest from reference TRBV19 and TRBJ1-4 gives the full variable domain: DGGITQSPKYLFRKEGQNVTLSCEQNLNHDAMYWYRQDPGQGLRLIYYSQIVNDFQKGDIAEGYSVSREKKESFPLTVTSAQKNPTAFYLCASSTHSLGAEKLFFGSGTQLSVL.

This clone is a singleton in its sample. The chain carries TRBV5-5 and TRBJ2-5; D is possibly TRBD2 (5 bases). CDR3 length equals 16 residues. Trimming cost V 0 bases and J 2 bases, with 14 bases left between them. Per germline, CDR1 SGHKS and CDR2 YYEKEE (reference sequence). CDR3 loop: CASSLAGDGGQETQYF. The CDR3 DNA sequence: TGTGCCAGCAGCTTGGCCGGCGACGGCGGGCAAGAGACCCAGTACTTC.

The J gene is TRBJ2-5, the V gene TRBV5-1; 9 nucleotides line up with TRBD1. The CDR3 contains 19 residues. J lost 4 bases, V lost 2 bases, and 18 bases had no gene match. Looked up from germline, CDR1 is SGHRS and CDR2 is YFSETQ. This CDR3 reads CASSFRRGGVTGGGETQYF. The CDR3 bases are TGCGCCAGCAGCTTCCGGAGAGGAGGTGTTACAGGGGGCGGAGAGACCCAGTACTTC.

The chain combines TRBV4-1 with TRBJ1-6, with D possibly matching TRBD1 (5 bases). V was clipped by 1 base and J by 8 bases, with 15 bases between them. The CDR3 is made up of 16 amino acids. Per germline, CDR1 MGHRA and CDR2 YSYEKL. The CDR3 spells CASSQGLTVPDSPLHF. DNA for the CDR3: TGCGCCAGCAGCCAAGGACTGACAGTGCCAGATTCACCCCTCCACTTT.

This clone was observed a few times. This chain connects TRBV6-5 to TRBJ1-2, with 7 bases lining up with TRBD1. CDR3 length: 13 amino acids. Losses at the gene ends were 6 bases for V and 6 bases for J; bases not matched to a gene: 7. Germline-derived CDR1 and CDR2 are MNHEY and SVGAGI. In DNA, the CDR3 is TGTGCCAGCAGGCCGACAGGGCGAGATGGCTACACCTTC. Translating it yields CASRPTGRDGYTF.

The V gene is TRBV7-2, the J gene TRBJ1-1; tentatively, D is TRBD1 (5 bases). Trimming took off 1 base at V and 1 base at J, with 13 bases between the two ends. The CDR3 has 16 residues. Per the germline V gene, CDR1 is SGHTA and CDR2 is FQGNSA. CDR3 nucleotides: TGTGCCAGCAGCTTAGAGGTCCAGGGTGGGAACACTGAAGCTTTCTTT. Protein sequence: CASSLEVQGGNTEAFF. The entire variable domain, with the rest obtained from reference TRBV7-2 and TRBJ1-1, is as follows: GAGVSQSPSNKVTEKGKDVELRCDPISGHTALYWYRQSLGQGLEFLIYFQGNSAPDKSGLPSDRFSAERTGGSVSTLTIQRTQQEDSAVYLCASSLEVQGGNTEAFFGQGTRLTVV.

The chain is built from TRBV11-3 and TRBJ2-5, with 7 nucleotides matching TRBD1. Germline V CDR1 and CDR2: SGHNT, YENEEA. V was clipped by 2 bases and J by 5 bases; unmatched bases: 5. The CDR3 sequence is 14 residues long. In nucleotides, the CDR3 is TGTGCCAGCAGCTTAACAGGGGCGGTGGAGACCCAGTACTTC. It encodes CASSLTGAVETQYF.